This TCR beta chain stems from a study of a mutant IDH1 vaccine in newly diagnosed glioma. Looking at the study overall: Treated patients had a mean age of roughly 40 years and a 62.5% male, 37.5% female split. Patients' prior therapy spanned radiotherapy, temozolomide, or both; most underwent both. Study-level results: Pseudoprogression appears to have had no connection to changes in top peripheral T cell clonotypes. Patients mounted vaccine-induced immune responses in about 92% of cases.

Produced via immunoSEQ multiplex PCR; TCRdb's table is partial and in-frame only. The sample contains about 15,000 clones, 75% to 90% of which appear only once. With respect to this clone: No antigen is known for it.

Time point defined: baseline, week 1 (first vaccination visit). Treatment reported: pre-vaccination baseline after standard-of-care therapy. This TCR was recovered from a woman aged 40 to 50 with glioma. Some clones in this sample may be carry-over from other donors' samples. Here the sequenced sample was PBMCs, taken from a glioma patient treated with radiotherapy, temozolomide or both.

CDR3 in amino acids: CASSSGGSMVEQFF. For the CDR3, the DNA is TGTGCCAGCAGCTCGGGGGGGTCGATGGTTGAGCAGTTCTTC. The chain uses TRBV7-9 and TRBJ2-1, with 8 bases lining up with TRBD2. CDR3 length: 14 amino acids. Per the germline V gene, CDR1 is SEHNR and CDR2 is FQNEAQ (reference sequence). V gave up 4 bases and J gave up 9 bases; unmatched junction bases: 8.